These T cell receptor beta chains were read from a single sample in a study of cytomegalovirus exposure and HLA in healthy donors. Clones were sequenced by immunoSEQ multiplex PCR, and TCRdb holds only the in-frame ones, with some missing. The sample carries 120,000 or so clones, over 65% recorded once. Sequencing was carried out using PBMCs. Every receptor here comes from a middle-aged woman in good health and CMV-seropositive. CDR3s include the opening cysteine and the closing phenylalanine or tryptophan. A D gene is named only where the DNA matches it firmly. Some rows mark clone size as missing; the rest say once, few, many or name a class of expanded clone.

v_call	clone_size	d_call	j_call	cdr3_aa	cdr3_nt
TRBV21-1	few	.	TRBJ2-2	CASSKAFGGSGSANTGELFF	TGTGCCAGCAGCAAAGCTTTTGGGGGTAGCGGGAGCGCGAACACCGGGGAGCTGTTTTTT
TRBV6-5	.	TRBD2	TRBJ2-3	CASSWGGRAVGTQYF	TGTGCCAGCAGTTGGGGCGGGAGGGCCGTGGGTACGCAGTATTTT
TRBV5-1	.	.	TRBJ1-5	CASSLEAGDQPQHF	TGCGCCAGCAGCTTGGAGGCAGGGGATCAGCCCCAGCATTTT
TRBV30	.	.	TRBJ1-1	CAWSVRGAILNTEAFF	TGTGCCTGGAGTGTACGGGGGGCTATTTTAAACACTGAAGCTTTCTTT
TRBV11-2	.	.	TRBJ1-5	CASSLGQGNQPQHF	TGTGCCAGCAGCTTAGGACAGGGCAATCAGCCCCAGCATTTT
TRBV7-9	.	.	TRBJ1-2	CASSLAAGLAGYTF	TGTGCCAGCAGCTTAGCAGCAGGGCTTGCTGGCTACACCTTC
TRBV5-1	.	.	TRBJ2-1	CASSLGHYNEQFF	TGCGCCAGCAGCTTGGGGCATTACAATGAGCAGTTCTTC
TRBV7-9	few	.	TRBJ2-3	CASSRGGAALLTDTQYF	TGTGCCAGCAGCCGGGGCGGGGCAGCCCTTCTCACAGATACGCAGTATTTT
TRBV5-1	once	.	TRBJ1-1	CASSLRGGEGTEAFF	TGCGCCAGCAGCCTACGGGGAGGGGAGGGCACTGAAGCTTTCTTT
TRBV2	.	TRBD1	TRBJ1-2	CASSVTGDGYTF	TGTGCCAGCAGCGTGACAGGGGATGGCTACACCTTC
TRBV2	.	.	TRBJ2-7	CASSWDSGAYEQYF	TGTGCCAGCAGTTGGGATAGCGGAGCCTACGAGCAGTACTTC
TRBV7-2	.	TRBD1	TRBJ1-2	CASSLVGGSLGGGYTF	TGTGCCAGCAGCTTAGTAGGGGGCTCCCTCGGCGGTGGCTACACCTTC
TRBV21-1	.	.	TRBJ2-7	CASSTGTASYEQYF	TGTGCCAGCAGCACTGGGACAGCTTCCTACGAGCAGTACTTC
TRBV5-1	.	TRBD1	TRBJ1-3	CASSLGQGGNTIYF	TGCGCCAGCAGTTTGGGACAGGGTGGAAACACCATATATTTT
TRBV2	.	.	TRBJ1-6	CASSEANSVSPLHF	TGTGCCAGCAGTGAAGCCAACTCCGTATCACCCCTCCACTTT
TRBV6-1	.	TRBD1	TRBJ2-4	CASSVVPGQDTNIQYF	TGTGCCAGCAGTGTGGTTCCGGGACAGGACACAAACATTCAGTACTTC
TRBV7-9	.	.	TRBJ2-1	CASSPHTREDYNEQFF	TGTGCCAGCAGCCCCCATACTAGAGAGGACTACAATGAGCAGTTCTTC
TRBV2	.	TRBD1	TRBJ2-3	CASRVQGRTDTQYF	TGTGCCAGCAGGGTACAGGGGAGAACAGATACGCAGTATTTT
TRBV7-2	.	.	TRBJ2-7	CASSLGRDEQYF	TGTGCCAGCAGCTTAGGCCGGGACGAGCAGTACTTC
TRBV29-1	.	.	TRBJ1-2	CSVERRDGYTF	TGCAGCGTTGAAAGACGGGATGGCTACACCTTC
TRBV16	.	TRBD2	TRBJ2-5	CASSFTGTRETQYF	TGTGCCAGCAGCTTCACAGGGACTAGGGAGACCCAGTACTTC
TRBV21-1	.	.	TRBJ1-4	CAIHGQPNEKLFF	TGTGCGATCCATGGGCAGCCTAATGAAAAACTGTTTTTT
TRBV9	.	TRBD2	TRBJ2-1	CASSASGSAYNEQFF	TGTGCCAGCAGCGCGAGCGGGAGTGCCTACAATGAGCAGTTCTTC